This record looks at one T cell receptor beta chain sequence and its context. Its target is not known. The sample comes from a study of blood T cells in healthy people across ages. The CDR3 has 13 amino acids. CDR1 SNHLY and CDR2 FYNNEI come from the germline V gene. Trimming pared 1 base from V and 6 bases from J, leaving 6 bases between. Study observations and caveats: Expanded clonotype changes were possibly confounded by unknown donor CMV status.

With a J-beta primer mix and a sample-barcoded 5' primer, a second PCR ran 7 to 11 cycles. In TCRdb, the 5' RACE reads were re-called with MiXCR into one record per CDR3 protein. The sample holds roughly 800,000 distinct CDR3 sequences, roughly 25% seen once. In addition, the sample was reused for a study of T cells of mothers and their children. This second report adds: It was through the M1S primer of the second PCR that sample barcodes and 2-4 random nucleotides were added. It was related mother-child pairs that showed slightly higher overlap than unrelated pairs, without reaching significance.

This sequence originates from a boy younger than 18 in good health. V gene TRBV2 combines with J gene TRBJ2-2; maybe TRBD1 (6 bases). What was sequenced was blood. CDR3 amino acids: CASSEEGAGELFF. CDR3 DNA: TGTGCCAGCAGTGAAGAGGGGGCCGGGGAGCTGTTTTTT. The full variable domain, rest sourced from reference TRBV2 and TRBJ2-2, is EPEVTQTPSHQVTQMGQEVILRCVPISNHLYFYWYRQILGQKVEFLVSFYNNEISEKSEIFDDQFSVERPDGSNFTLKIRSTKLEDSAMYFCASSEEGAGELFFGEGSRLTVL.